At least ten counts were recorded for the clone carrying this T cell receptor (beta chain). RNA transcripts provided the source from which TCR beta CDR3 regions were amplified. HTBI primers drove first-round RT-PCR of the TCR CDR3. TCRdb fed the multiplex PCR reads into MiXCR, producing one record per CDR3 protein. The sample records some 460,000 distinct CDR3 sequences, about 15% being singletons. The entry originates in a study of T cells in Graves' hyperthyroidism and ophthalmopathy. The wider study: Peripheral blood specimens were obtained at initial diagnosis, prior to any treatment.

Uncontrolled infection, other autoimmune disease, pregnancy or lactation disqualified patients from enrolment. The PBMCs were taken from around 10 ml of fresh peripheral blood. This clonotype originated in a woman aged 18-29 years with Graves' hyperthyroidism. Material for sequencing was blood.

Here the CDR3 DNA reads TGTGCCAGTACTTGGACTAGCGCAAACAATGAGCAGTTCTTC. Protein sequence: CASTWTSANNEQFF. The chain recombines TRBV19 with TRBJ2-1; TRBD2 matches 9 bases. V trimming: 7 bases; J trimming: 5 bases; junction bases outside the gene matches: 6. The CDR3 runs 14 residues. Germline V gene data show CDR1 as LNHDA and CDR2 as SQIVND (reference sequence). Based on the CDR3 plus reference TRBV19 and TRBJ2-1, the full variable domain is DGGITQSPKYLFRKEGQNVTLSCEQNLNHDAMYWYRQDPGQGLRLIYYSQIVNDFQKGDIAEGYSVSREKKESFPLTVTSAQKNPTAFYLCASTWTSANNEQFFGPGTRLTVL.